The 7 T cell receptor beta chains below were found in one sample sequenced in a study of cytomegalovirus exposure and HLA in healthy donors. It was with 60 Vbeta and 13 Jbeta primers that the PCR ran. The assay was immunoSEQ multiplex PCR, and TCRdb's table has in-frame clones only and misses some. This table holds around 120,000 clones, about 76% found once. Sample: PBMCs. Receptor source: a woman under 40 in good health and CMV-seronegative.

The chain has TRBV5-1 and TRBJ2-3; possibly TRBD2 for D (6 bases). Germline CDR1 reads SGHRS; CDR2 reads YFSETQ. This CDR3 is 14 amino acids long. V dropped 5 bases and J dropped 1 base, with 11 bases sitting between them. CDR3 in amino acids: CASSLSSGTDTQYF. The CDR3 bases are TGCGCCAGCAGTCTTTCTAGCGGCACAGATACGCAGTATTTT.

The V gene is TRBV4-1, the J gene TRBJ1-1; D is undetermined. Trimming pared 4 bases from V and 0 bases from J, leaving 12 bases between. Germline lookup yields CDR1 MGHRA and CDR2 YSYEKL. The CDR3 consists of 15 residues. The CDR3 DNA sequence: TGCGCCAGCAGCCCCGGCGGAGGGCTGAACACTGAAGCTTTCTTT. Translation gives CASSPGGGLNTEAFF.

The rearrangement links TRBV7-9 to TRBJ2-1; 9 bases align to TRBD1. The CDR3 loop spans 16 amino acids. V lost 5 bases, J lost 8 bases, and 13 bases stayed unmatched. In germline, CDR1 is SEHNR, CDR2 FQNEAQ (reference sequence). The CDR3 sequence is CASSPQRGQGFDEQFF. The CDR3 DNA sequence: TGTGCCAGCAGCCCGCAGAGGGGACAGGGTTTCGATGAGCAGTTCTTC.

The chain employs TRBV7-9 and TRBJ2-7; the D gene is possibly TRBD2 (5 bases). CDR3 length: 14 amino acids. V shed 7 bases and J shed 0 bases, with 13 bases lying between them. CDR1 SEHNR and CDR2 FQNEAQ come from the germline V gene (reference sequence). DNA for the CDR3: TGTGCCAGCATCCCCTCAGCGGTCTCCTACGAGCAGTACTTC. It is translated as CASIPSAVSYEQYF.

This clone was detected only once. The V call is TRBV15, the J call TRBJ1-1; weak D call: TRBD1 (5 bases). The CDR3 totals 14 residues. V lost 8 bases to trimming and J lost 1 base, with 14 bases between them. Germline lookup yields CDR1 LNHNV and CDR2 YYDKDF (reference sequence). The CDR3 DNA follows: TGTGCCACCGGGGCGGGACGGACGAACACTGAAGCTTTCTTT. Its protein product is CATGAGRTNTEAFF.

This clone appeared a few times. The J gene is TRBJ2-1, the V gene TRBV10-2, with 9 bases fitting TRBD1. Trimming cost V 6 bases and J 8 bases; bases outside gene matches: 8. Germline V gene lookup returns CDR1 WSHSY and CDR2 SAAADI. The CDR3 runs to 14 residues. The CDR3 DNA follows: TGCGCCAGCAGGGGACAGGGTTTTTGGGATGAGCAGTTCTTC. Its protein is CASRGQGFWDEQFF.

The chain recombines TRBV4-3 with TRBJ2-7, with 13 bases identical to TRBD2. Trimming removed 2 bases from V and 7 bases from J; junction bases left unmatched: 5. This CDR3 is built from 15 residues. In germline, CDR1 is LGHNA, CDR2 YSLEER. CDR3 region: CASSQLGLAGEEQYF. The CDR3 nucleotides read TGCGCCAGCAGCCAACTCGGACTAGCGGGAGAGGAGCAGTACTTC.